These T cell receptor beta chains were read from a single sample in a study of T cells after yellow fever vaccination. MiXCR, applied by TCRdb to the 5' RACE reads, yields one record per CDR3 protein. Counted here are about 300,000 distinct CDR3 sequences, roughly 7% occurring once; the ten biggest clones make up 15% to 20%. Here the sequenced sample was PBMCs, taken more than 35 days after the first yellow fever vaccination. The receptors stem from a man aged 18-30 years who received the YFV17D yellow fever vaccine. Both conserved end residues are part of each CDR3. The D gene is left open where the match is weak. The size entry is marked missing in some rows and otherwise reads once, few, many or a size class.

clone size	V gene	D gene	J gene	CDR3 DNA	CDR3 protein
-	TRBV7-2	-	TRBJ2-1	TGTGCCACTACAAGCCCTAACTCCTACAATGAGCAGTTCTTC	CATTSPNSYNEQFF
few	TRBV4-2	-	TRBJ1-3	TGTGCCAGCAGCCAAGATCCGAGCGGAAACACCATATATTTT	CASSQDPSGNTIYF
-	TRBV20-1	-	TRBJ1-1	TGCAGTGCCGAGGGCCTCAGGAGGACTGAAGCTTTCTTT	CSAEGLRRTEAFF
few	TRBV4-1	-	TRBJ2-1	TGCGCCAGCAGCCATTTTTATGAGCAGTTCTTC	CASSHFYEQFF
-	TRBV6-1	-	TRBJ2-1	TGTGCCAGCAGTGATTTTTCGGGACTTGGCGATGAGCAGTTCTTC	CASSDFSGLGDEQFF
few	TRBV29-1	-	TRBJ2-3	TGCAGCGTACGGGCGGGTTACTCTAGCACAGATACGCAGTATTTT	CSVRAGYSSTDTQYF
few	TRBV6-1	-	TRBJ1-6	TGTGCCACTATGGTTTTCTCCTATAATTCACCCCTCCACTTT	CATMVFSYNSPLHF
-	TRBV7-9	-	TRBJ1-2	TGTGCCAGCAGCTTAGCGCACAGTAACTATGGCTACACCTTC	CASSLAHSNYGYTF
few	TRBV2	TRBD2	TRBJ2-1	TGTGCCAGCAGGGCTAGCGGGGGCCCTAATGAGCAGTTCTTC	CASRASGGPNEQFF
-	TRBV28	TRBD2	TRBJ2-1	TGTGCCAGCATGACTAGCGGGGAAACTTCCTACAATGAGCAGTTCTTC	CASMTSGETSYNEQFF
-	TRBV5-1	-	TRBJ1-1	TGCGCCAGCAGCCCACCGGACGGGAACACTGAAGCTTTCTTT	CASSPPDGNTEAFF
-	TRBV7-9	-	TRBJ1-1	TGTGCCAGCAGGGGCGGGGGGGCGAACACTGAAGCTTTCTTT	CASRGGGANTEAFF
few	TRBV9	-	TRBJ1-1	TGTGCCAGCAGCCTTTTCTCCGGGGGGAACACTGAAGCTTTCTTT	CASSLFSGGNTEAFF
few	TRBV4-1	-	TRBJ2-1	TGCGCCAGCAGCCAACTACCTTTGCGGGTATGGTACAATGAGCAGTTCTTC	CASSQLPLRVWYNEQFF
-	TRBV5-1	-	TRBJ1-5	TGCGCCAGCAGCACTGGACAGACCAATCAGCCCCAGCATTTT	CASSTGQTNQPQHF
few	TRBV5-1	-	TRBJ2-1	TGCGCCAGCAGCAGGTCGGTCTCGGGGGCCAATGAGCAGTTCTTC	CASSRSVSGANEQFF
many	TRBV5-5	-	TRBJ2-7	TGTGCCAGCAGCGAATCCTACGAGCAGTACTTC	CASSESYEQYF
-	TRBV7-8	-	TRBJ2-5	TGTGCCAGCAGCTTAGCGTGGGGGACGAGAGAGACCCAGTACTTC	CASSLAWGTRETQYF
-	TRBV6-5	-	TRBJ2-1	TGTGCCAGCAGTTACTCGAGCGACGAGAGCTCCTACAATGAGCAGTTCTTC	CASSYSSDESSYNEQFF
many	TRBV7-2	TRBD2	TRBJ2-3	TGTGCCAGCAGTCCTGCGGGGGGGAGCACAGATACGCAGTATTTT	CASSPAGGSTDTQYF
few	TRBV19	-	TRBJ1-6	TGTGCCAGTAGTGCTAACAGGGACTCACCCCTCCACTTT	CASSANRDSPLHF
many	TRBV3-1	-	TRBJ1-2	TGTGCCAGCAGCCAGGGTTCCTCCCATGGCTACACCTTC	CASSQGSSHGYTF
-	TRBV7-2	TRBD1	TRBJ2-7	TGTGCCAGCAGCTTAAAGACAGGGAACTCCTACGAGCAGTACTTC	CASSLKTGNSYEQYF
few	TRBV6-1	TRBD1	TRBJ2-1	TGTGCCAGCAGTAAGGACAGGTCTGATGAGCAGTTCTTC	CASSKDRSDEQFF
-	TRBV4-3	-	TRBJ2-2	TGCGCCAGCAGCCAAGAGGTTGGGGACACCGGGGAGCTGTTTTTT	CASSQEVGDTGELFF
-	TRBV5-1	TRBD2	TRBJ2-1	TGCGCCAGCAGCTTGGTTGGTAGCGGGGGAAGCTCCTACAATGAGCAGTTCTTC	CASSLVGSGGSSYNEQFF
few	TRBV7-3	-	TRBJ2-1	TGTGCCAGCAGCTTTGGGGCAGGGTCAAACAATGAGCAGTTCTTC	CASSFGAGSNNEQFF
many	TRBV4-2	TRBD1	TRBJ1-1	TGTGCCAGCAGCCAAGATCACGACAGGGGCGGTACTGAAGCTTTCTTT	CASSQDHDRGGTEAFF
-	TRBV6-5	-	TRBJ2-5	TGTGCCAGCAGTTACTCGCGGGCTAGCGAACAAGAGACCCAGTACTTC	CASSYSRASEQETQYF
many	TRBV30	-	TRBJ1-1	TGTGCCTGGAGTGTACAGGGAATAGCTTTCTTT	CAWSVQGIAFF
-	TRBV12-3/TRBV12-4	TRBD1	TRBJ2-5	TGTGCCAGTTCCACCGGGACAGGGGGCCGGGAGACCCAGTACTTC	CASSTGTGGRETQYF
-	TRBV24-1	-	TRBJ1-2	TGTGCCACCAGTGAAGGAAGCCTCAACTATGGCTACACCTTC	CATSEGSLNYGYTF
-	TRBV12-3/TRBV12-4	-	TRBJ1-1	TGTGCCAGCAGTTTCAGTAAGGGGGGCGGAGACACTGAAGCTTTCTTT	CASSFSKGGGDTEAFF
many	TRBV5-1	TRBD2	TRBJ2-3	TGCGCCAGCACGGGTTGGGCTAGCGGGGGTGAAGATACGCAGTATTTT	CASTGWASGGEDTQYF
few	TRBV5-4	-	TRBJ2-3	TGTGCCAGCAGCTTTTCCATCAGACACAGCACAGATACGCAGTATTTT	CASSFSIRHSTDTQYF
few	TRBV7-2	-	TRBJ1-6	TGTGCCAGCAGCCCCCGCCTGGGACGGGATAATTCACCCCTCCACTTT	CASSPRLGRDNSPLHF
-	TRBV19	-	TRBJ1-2	TGTGCCAGTGATGACAGTAACTATGGCTACACCTTC	CASDDSNYGYTF
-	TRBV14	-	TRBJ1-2	TGTGCCAGCAGCCAAGATGGACAGTTCTATGGCTACACCTTC	CASSQDGQFYGYTF
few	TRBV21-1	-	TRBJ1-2	TGTGCCAGCAGGAAACCGGGGAAATTGGGCGGCTACACCTTC	CASRKPGKLGGYTF
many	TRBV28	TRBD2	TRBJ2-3	TGTGCCAGCAGTTATCCACCTAGCGGGGGCCTCAGCACAGATACGCAGTATTTT	CASSYPPSGGLSTDTQYF
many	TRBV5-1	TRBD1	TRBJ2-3	TGCGCCAGCAGCTTTGGACAGGACACAGATACGCAGTATTTT	CASSFGQDTDTQYF
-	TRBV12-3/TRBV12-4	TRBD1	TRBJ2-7	TGTGCCAGCAGCCCGGGACAGGGGATAGCCTACGAGCAGTACTTC	CASSPGQGIAYEQYF
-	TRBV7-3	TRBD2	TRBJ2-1	TGTGCCAGCAGCGCCGGGACTAGCCATACTGATGAGCAGTTCTTC	CASSAGTSHTDEQFF
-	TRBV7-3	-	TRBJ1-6	TGTGCCAGCAGTCCTGGGCTATCCCAGAATTCACCCCTCCACTTT	CASSPGLSQNSPLHF
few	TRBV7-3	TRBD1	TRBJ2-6	TGTGCCAGCAAGGGACAGGGATCGACTGGGGCCAACGTCCTGACTTTC	CASKGQGSTGANVLTF
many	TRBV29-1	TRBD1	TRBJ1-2	TGCAGCGTTGTGGGGGGACAGGGGGGTCGTGGCTACACCTTC	CSVVGGQGGRGYTF
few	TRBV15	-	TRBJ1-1	TGTGCCACCAGCAGAGCTGGACAATGGAGTGAAGCTTTCTTT	CATSRAGQWSEAFF
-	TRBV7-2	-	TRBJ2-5	TGTGCCAGCACGACAAGGAGGGACCAAGAGACCCAGTACTTC	CASTTRRDQETQYF
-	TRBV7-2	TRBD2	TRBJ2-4	TGTGCCTCGACTAGCGGGGGGCCAAAAAACATTCAGTACTTC	CASTSGGPKNIQYF
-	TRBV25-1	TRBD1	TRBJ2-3	TGTGCCAGCAGTGAAACCGGGACAGGGAGCACAGATACGCAGTATTTT	CASSETGTGSTDTQYF
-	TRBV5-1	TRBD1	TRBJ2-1	TGCGCCAGCAGCCAATGGACAGGGCTCGGTGAGCAGTTCTTC	CASSQWTGLGEQFF
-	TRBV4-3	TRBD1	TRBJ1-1	TGCGCCAGCAGCCAAGACGACCGGGACAGGGGTTGGACTGAAGCTTTCTTT	CASSQDDRDRGWTEAFF
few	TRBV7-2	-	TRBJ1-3	TGTGCCAGCAGCCTGACATTTCTCGCTGGAAACACCATATATTTT	CASSLTFLAGNTIYF
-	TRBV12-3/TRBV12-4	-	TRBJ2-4	TGTGCCAGCAGTCCGGGCCGGCAAAACATTCAGTACTTC	CASSPGRQNIQYF
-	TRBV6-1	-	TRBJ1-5	TGTGCCAGCAGTGCCCCCTCCCAGCCCCAGCATTTT	CASSAPSQPQHF